Here is one T cell receptor beta chain with its context. Its antigen is as yet unknown. This may come from a read error, since a much larger clone is one base off. The CDR3 spans 16 residues. The germline gives CDR1 SGHAT, CDR2 FQNNGV. This specimen belongs to a study of spatial heterogeneity in lung cancer. About the research overall: Alpha-chain sequences were detected in numbers that were consistently lower than beta-chain sequences. Findings and limits, study-wide: How many expanded intratumoral alpha and beta TCRs were present tracked the tumor mutation count, which was a count of nonsynonymous mutations.

Time point given: sample taken at primary tumor resection. In TCRdb, the 5' RACE reads were re-called with MiXCR into one record per CDR3 protein. This table has 9,500 to 12,000 distinct CDR3 sequences, about 14% appearing once. This chain joins TRBV11-2 and TRBJ2-3; 15 nucleotides line up with TRBD2. Sequencing was performed on lung tumor tissue, taken at surgery. The clonotype was recovered from a male donor with early-stage non-small cell lung cancer. DNA of the CDR3: TGTGCCTGCAGCCGGACTAGCGGGGGGGCCCCAGATACGCAGTATTTT. Translated: CACSRTSGGAPDTQYF.